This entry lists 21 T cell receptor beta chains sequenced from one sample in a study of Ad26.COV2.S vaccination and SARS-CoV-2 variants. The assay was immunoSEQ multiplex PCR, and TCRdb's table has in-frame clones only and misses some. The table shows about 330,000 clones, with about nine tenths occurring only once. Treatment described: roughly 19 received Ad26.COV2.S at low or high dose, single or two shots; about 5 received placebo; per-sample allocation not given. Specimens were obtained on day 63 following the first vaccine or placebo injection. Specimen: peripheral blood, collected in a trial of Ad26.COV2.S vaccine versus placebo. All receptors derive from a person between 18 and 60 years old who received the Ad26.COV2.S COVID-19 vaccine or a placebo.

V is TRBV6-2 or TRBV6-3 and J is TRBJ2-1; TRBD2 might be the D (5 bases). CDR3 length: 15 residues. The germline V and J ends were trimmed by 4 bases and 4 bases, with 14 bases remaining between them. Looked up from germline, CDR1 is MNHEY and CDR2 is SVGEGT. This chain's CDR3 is CASSSERKKYNEQFF. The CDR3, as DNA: TGTGCCAGCAGTTCAGAGCGGAAAAAGTACAATGAGCAGTTCTTC.

The chain's CDR3 is CSVLLSTDTQYF. As DNA, the CDR3 is TGCAGCGTTTTATTGAGCACAGATACGCAGTATTTT. The gene calls are TRBV29-1 and TRBJ2-3, with D hard to call. Trimming left V 5 bases short and J 0 bases short, with 6 bases between. Germline lookup yields CDR1 SQVTM and CDR2 ANQGSEA. The CDR3 contains 12 residues.

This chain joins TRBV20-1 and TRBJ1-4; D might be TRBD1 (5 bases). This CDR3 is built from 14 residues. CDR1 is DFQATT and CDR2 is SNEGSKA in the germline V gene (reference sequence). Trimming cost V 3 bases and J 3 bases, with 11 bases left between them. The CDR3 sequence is CSASGGVPNEKLFF. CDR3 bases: TGCAGTGCTAGTGGGGGGGTCCCTAATGAAAAACTGTTTTTT.

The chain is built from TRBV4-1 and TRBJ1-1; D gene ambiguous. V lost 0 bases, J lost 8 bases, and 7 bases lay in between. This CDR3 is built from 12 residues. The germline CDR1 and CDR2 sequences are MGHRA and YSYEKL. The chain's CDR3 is CASSQDHIEAFF. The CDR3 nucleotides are TGCGCCAGCAGCCAAGATCACATCGAAGCTTTCTTT.

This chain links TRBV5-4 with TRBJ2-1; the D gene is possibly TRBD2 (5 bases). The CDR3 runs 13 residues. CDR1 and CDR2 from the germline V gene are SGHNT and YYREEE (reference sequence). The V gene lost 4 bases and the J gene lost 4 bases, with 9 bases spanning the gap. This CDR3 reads CASSGRLYNEQFF. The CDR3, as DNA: TGTGCCAGCAGCGGGAGACTGTACAATGAGCAGTTCTTC.

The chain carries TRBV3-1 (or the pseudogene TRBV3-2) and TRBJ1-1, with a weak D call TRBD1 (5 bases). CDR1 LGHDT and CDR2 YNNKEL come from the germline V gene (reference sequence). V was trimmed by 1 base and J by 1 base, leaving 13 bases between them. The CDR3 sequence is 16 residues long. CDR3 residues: CASSQAWRGTNTEAFF. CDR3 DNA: TGTGCCAGCAGCCAAGCTTGGAGGGGTACGAACACTGAAGCTTTCTTT.

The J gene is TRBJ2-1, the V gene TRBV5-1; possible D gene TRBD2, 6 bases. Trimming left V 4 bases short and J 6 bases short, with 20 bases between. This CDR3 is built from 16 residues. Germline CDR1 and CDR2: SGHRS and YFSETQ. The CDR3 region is CASSPGGLAQGNEQFF. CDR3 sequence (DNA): TGCGCCAGCAGCCCCGGGGGTTTAGCGCAAGGCAATGAGCAGTTCTTC.

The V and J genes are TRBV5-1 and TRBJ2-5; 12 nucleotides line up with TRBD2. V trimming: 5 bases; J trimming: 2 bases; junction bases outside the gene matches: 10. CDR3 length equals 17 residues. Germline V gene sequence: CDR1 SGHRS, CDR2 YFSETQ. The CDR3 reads CASSSIPGLAGQETQYF. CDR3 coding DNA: TGCGCCAGCAGTTCAATCCCTGGACTAGCGGGACAAGAGACCCAGTACTTC.

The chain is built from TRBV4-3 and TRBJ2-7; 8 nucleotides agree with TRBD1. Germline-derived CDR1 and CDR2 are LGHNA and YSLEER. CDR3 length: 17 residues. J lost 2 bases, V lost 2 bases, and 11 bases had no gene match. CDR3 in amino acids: CASSQIIGQGKAYEQYF. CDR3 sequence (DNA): TGCGCCAGCAGCCAAATCATCGGACAGGGCAAAGCCTACGAGCAGTACTTC.

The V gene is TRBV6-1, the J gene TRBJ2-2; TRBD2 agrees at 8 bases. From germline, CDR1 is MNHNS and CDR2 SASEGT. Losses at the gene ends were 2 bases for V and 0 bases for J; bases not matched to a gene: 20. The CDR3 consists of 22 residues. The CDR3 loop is CASSERVPRGETWIANTGELFF. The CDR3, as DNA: TGTGCCAGCAGTGAAAGGGTCCCGCGGGGGGAAACATGGATCGCGAACACCGGGGAGCTGTTTTTT.

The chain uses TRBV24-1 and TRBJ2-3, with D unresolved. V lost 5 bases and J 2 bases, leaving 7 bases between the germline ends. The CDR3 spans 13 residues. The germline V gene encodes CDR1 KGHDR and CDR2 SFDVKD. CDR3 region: CATSGDFTDTQYF. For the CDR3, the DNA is TGTGCCACCAGTGGGGATTTCACAGATACGCAGTATTTT.

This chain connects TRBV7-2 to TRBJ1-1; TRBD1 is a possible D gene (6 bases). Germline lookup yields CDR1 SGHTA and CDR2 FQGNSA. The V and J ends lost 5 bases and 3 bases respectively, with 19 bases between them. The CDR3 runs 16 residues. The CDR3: CASSPRRQVGDTEAFF. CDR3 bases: TGTGCCAGCAGCCCTAGGAGACAGGTGGGGGACACTGAAGCTTTCTTT.

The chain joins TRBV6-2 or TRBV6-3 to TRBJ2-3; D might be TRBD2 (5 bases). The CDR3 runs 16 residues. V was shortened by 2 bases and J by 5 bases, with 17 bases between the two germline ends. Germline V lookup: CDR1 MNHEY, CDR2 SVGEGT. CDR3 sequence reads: CASSYHEAQGGDTQYF. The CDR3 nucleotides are TGTGCCAGCAGTTACCACGAGGCCCAAGGAGGAGATACGCAGTATTTT.

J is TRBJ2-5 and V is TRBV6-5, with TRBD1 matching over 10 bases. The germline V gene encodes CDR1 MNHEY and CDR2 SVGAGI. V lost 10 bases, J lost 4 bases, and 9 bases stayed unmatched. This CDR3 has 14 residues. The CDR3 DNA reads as TGTGCCACCACGACAGGGGGCCTGGGAGAGACCCAGTACTTC. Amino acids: CATTTGGLGETQYF.

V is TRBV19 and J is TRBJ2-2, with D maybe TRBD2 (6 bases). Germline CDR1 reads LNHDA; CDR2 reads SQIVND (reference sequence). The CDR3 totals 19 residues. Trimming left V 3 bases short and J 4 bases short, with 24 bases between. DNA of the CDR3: TGTGCCAGTAGTATCCCCGGCGTATTAGGGGTGCGGGGCACCGGGGAGCTGTTTTTT. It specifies CASSIPGVLGVRGTGELFF.

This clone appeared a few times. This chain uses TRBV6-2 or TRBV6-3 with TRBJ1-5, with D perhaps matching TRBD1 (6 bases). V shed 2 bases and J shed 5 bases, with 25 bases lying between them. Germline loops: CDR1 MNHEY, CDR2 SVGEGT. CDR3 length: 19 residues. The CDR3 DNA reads TGTGCCAGCAGTTACCGTTTGATAGTGGGACACAAACTGCATCAGCCCCAGCATTTT. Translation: CASSYRLIVGHKLHQPQHF.

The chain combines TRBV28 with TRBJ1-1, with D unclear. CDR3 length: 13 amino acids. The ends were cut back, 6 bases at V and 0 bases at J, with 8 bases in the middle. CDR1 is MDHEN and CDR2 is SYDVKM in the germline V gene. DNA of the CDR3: TGTGCCAGCAGCCTGGATCTGAACACTGAAGCTTTCTTT. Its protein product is CASSLDLNTEAFF.

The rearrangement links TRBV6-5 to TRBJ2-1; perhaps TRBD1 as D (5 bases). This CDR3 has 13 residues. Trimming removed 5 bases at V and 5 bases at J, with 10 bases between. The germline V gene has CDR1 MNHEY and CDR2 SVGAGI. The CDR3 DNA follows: TGTGCCAGCAGTACAAGACAGAACAATGAGCAGTTCTTC. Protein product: CASSTRQNNEQFF.

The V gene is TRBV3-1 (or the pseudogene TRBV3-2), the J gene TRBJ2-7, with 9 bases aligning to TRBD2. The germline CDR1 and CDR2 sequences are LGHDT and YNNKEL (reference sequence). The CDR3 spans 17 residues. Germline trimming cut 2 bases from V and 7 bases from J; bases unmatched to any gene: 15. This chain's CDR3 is CASSQSTLAGPVGEQYV. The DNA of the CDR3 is TGTGCCAGCAGCCAATCGACGCTAGCGGGGCCTGTGGGGGAGCAGTACGTC.

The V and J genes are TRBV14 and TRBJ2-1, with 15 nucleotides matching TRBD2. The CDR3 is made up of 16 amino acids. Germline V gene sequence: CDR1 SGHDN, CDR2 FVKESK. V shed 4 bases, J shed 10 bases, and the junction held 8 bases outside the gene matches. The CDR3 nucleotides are TGTGCCAGCAGCCTTCGACTCGGGACTAGCGGGGGGGAGCAGTTCTTC. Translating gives CASSLRLGTSGGEQFF.

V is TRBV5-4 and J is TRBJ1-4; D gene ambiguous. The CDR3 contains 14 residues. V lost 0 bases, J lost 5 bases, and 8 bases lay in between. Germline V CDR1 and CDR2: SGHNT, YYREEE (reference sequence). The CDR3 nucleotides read TGTGCCAGCAGCTTGGAGCCCCTAAATGAAAAACTGTTTTTT. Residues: CASSLEPLNEKLFF.